This T cell receptor (beta chain) comes out of a study of T cell responses to AZD1222 COVID-19 vaccine. Study-wide results and limits: Clonal diversity may have been underestimated in mostly white British donors. Epitopes outside B.1.351 and B.1.1.7 mutated regions reportedly drew nearly half of spike TCRs.

Regarding this clone: Its antigen is unidentified.

Some clones are missing from TCRdb's copy, which holds only in-frame ones; the method was immunoSEQ multiplex PCR. This table has 140,000 to 150,000 clones, over 90% appearing once. Sequencing used peripheral blood, obtained on day 0 of AZD1222 vaccination. This clonotype was sampled from an adult in good health.

The CDR3 bases are TGTGCCAGCAGTTTATTGGGAAATGGCTACACCTTC. This sequence encodes CASSLLGNGYTF. The genes are TRBV28 and TRBJ1-2, with unresolved D. V was shortened by 1 base and J by 6 bases, with 6 bases between the two germline ends. Germline CDR1 is MDHEN and CDR2 is SYDVKM. CDR3 length: 12 amino acids.